These 32 T cell receptor beta chains were sequenced from one sample in a study of T cell repertoires in cytomegalovirus infection. The antigens these receptors bind are not known. TCRdb itself ran the reads through MiXCR, one entry per CDR3 protein. Seen here are 310,000 or so distinct CDR3 sequences, just under 25% observed once, and the top ten hold less than 15%. The sequenced sample was cultured PBMCs, obtained from culture after CMV antigen stimulation. These receptors all come from a human donor in good health (CMV status not recorded). Some clones in this sample may be carry-over from other donors' samples.

The V gene is TRBV6-8, the J gene TRBJ1-1; D ambiguous. V gave up 10 bases and J gave up 4 bases, with 19 bases separating them. This CDR3 has 14 amino acids. CDR1 MNHGY and CDR2 SAAAGT come from the germline V gene. This chain's CDR3 is CATQLRAPGTEAFF. For the CDR3, the DNA is TGTGCCACCCAGCTGCGGGCTCCGGGCACTGAAGCTTTCTTT.

V gene TRBV2 combines with J gene TRBJ2-7; TRBD1 matches at 7 bases. Germline V CDR1 and CDR2: SNHLY, FYNNEI. The CDR3 runs 14 residues. V lost 5 bases, J lost 4 bases, and 8 bases stayed unmatched. CDR3 amino acids: CASSQGDSLYEQYV. DNA of the CDR3: TGTGCCAGCAGTCAAGGGGACAGCTTGTACGAGCAGTACGTC.

There are many counts of this clonotype. The chain carries TRBV27 and TRBJ2-2, with 7 bases identical to TRBD2. The V segment lost 7 bases and the J segment 7 bases; nucleotides outside the gene matches: 3. The CDR3 length is 12 residues. Germline assignment: CDR1 MNHEY and CDR2 SMNVEV (reference sequence). The DNA for the CDR3 is TGTGCCAGCACCCCGGGAGGCGGGGAGCTGTTTTTT. It codes for CASTPGGGELFF.

CDR3 protein: CASSLWNGIQETQYF. Here the CDR3 DNA reads TGTGCCAGCAGCCTCTGGAACGGGATCCAAGAGACCCAGTACTTC. The chain couples TRBV5-4 to TRBJ2-5; possible D gene TRBD2, 5 bases. Germline V gene data show CDR1 as SGHNT and CDR2 as YYREEE (reference sequence). Deletions cut 4 bases from V and 1 base from J, with 14 bases between. The CDR3 length is 15 residues.

The rearrangement joins TRBV29-1 to TRBJ2-7; TRBD2 matches 13 bases. The CDR3 length is 14 residues. Germline CDR1 is SQVTM and CDR2 is ANQGSEA. V was clipped by 6 bases and J by 4 bases; unmatched bases: 6. CDR3 sequence: CSVPGTSGTYEQYF. The CDR3 bases are TGCAGCGTCCCCGGGACTAGCGGGACTTACGAGCAGTACTTC.

This chain connects TRBV12-3 or TRBV12-4 to TRBJ2-1, with 9 bases identical to TRBD2. The V and J ends lost 5 bases and 5 bases, in that order; junction bases with no gene match: 7. This CDR3 comprises 15 residues. CDR3 amino acids: CASSPGLARNNEQFF. CDR3 bases: TGTGCCAGCAGTCCTGGACTAGCGAGAAACAATGAGCAGTTCTTC.

The chain links TRBV20-1 to TRBJ2-1; 9 nucleotides align to TRBD1. V lost 0 bases to trimming and J lost 12 bases; unmatched junction nucleotides: 9. Germline lookup yields CDR1 DFQATT and CDR2 SNEGSKA (reference sequence). This CDR3 is 14 amino acids long. CDR3 loop: CSARDRGDRVVQFF. CDR3 DNA: TGCAGTGCTAGAGACAGAGGGGACAGGGTTGTGCAGTTCTTC.

This clonotype has at least ten counts. The chain recombines TRBV13 with TRBJ2-4; the match to TRBD2 covers 13 bases. This CDR3 is 18 amino acids long. From germline, CDR1 is PRHDT and CDR2 FYEKMQ (reference sequence). The V gene end was trimmed by 5 bases and the J gene end by 1 base; junction bases not matched to a gene: 8. The chain's CDR3 is CASSRRTSGSTAKNIQYF. The CDR3 nucleotides are TGTGCCAGCAGCCGACGGACTAGCGGGAGTACGGCCAAAAACATTCAGTACTTC.

This sequence joins TRBV20-1 and TRBJ2-5; 13 nucleotides line up with TRBD2. The CDR3 loop spans 14 amino acids. Looked up from germline, CDR1 is DFQATT and CDR2 is SNEGSKA (reference sequence). V was pared by 3 bases and J by 5 bases, with 3 bases of the junction left unmatched. Written as DNA, the CDR3 is TGCAGTGCTAGGGGACTAGCGGGAAGGGAGACCCAGTACTTC. Its translation is CSARGLAGRETQYF.

In this sample, this clonotype turned up many times. V gene TRBV7-2 combines with J gene TRBJ2-1; 9 nucleotides line up with TRBD1. J lost 4 bases, V lost 0 bases, and 4 bases had no gene match. Germline V lookup: CDR1 SGHTA, CDR2 FQGNSA. The CDR3 is 16 amino acids. The CDR3 sequence is CASSLAGQGSYNEQFF. In nucleotides, the CDR3 is TGTGCCAGCAGCTTAGCGGGACAGGGTTCATACAATGAGCAGTTCTTC.

CDR3 DNA: TGTGCCAGCAGTCCTAAGGGGGCGCAGGCCACTGAAGCTTTCTTT. Translation: CASSPKGAQATEAFF. The chain employs TRBV12-3 or TRBV12-4 and TRBJ1-1; 7 positions match TRBD1. The CDR3 spans 15 residues. Losses at the gene ends were 5 bases for V and 4 bases for J; bases not matched to a gene: 10.

This chain joins TRBV6-1 and TRBJ2-4, with TRBD1 identical over 8 bases. Trimming removed 8 bases from V and 4 bases from J; junction bases left unmatched: 7. The CDR3 runs 14 residues. Germline values: CDR1 MNHNS, CDR2 SASEGT. The CDR3, as DNA: TGTGCCAGCTGCCTCCGGACAGGGAAAAACATTCAGTACTTC. As protein: CASCLRTGKNIQYF.

This chain joins TRBV7-6 and TRBJ2-6; 8 bases are a match to TRBD1. The J segment lost 3 bases and the V segment lost 0 bases, leaving 4 bases of the junction unmatched. The CDR3 runs to 17 residues. CDR1 and CDR2 from the germline V gene are SGHVS and FNYEAQ. This CDR3 reads CASSLAVTGDGANVLTF. CDR3 in DNA: TGTGCCAGCAGCTTAGCGGTGACAGGGGATGGGGCCAACGTCCTGACTTTC.

This sequence joins TRBV4-1 and TRBJ2-5, with D perhaps matching TRBD2 (5 bases). V lost 5 bases and J lost 2, with 9 bases in between. Germline lookup yields CDR1 MGHRA and CDR2 YSYEKL. This CDR3 is built from 13 residues. This chain's CDR3 is CASSNSEQETQYF. The CDR3, as DNA: TGCGCCAGCAGCAATAGCGAACAAGAGACCCAGTACTTC.

The genes are TRBV27 and TRBJ2-7; TRBD2 matches 9 bases. CDR1 and CDR2 from the germline V gene are MNHEY and SMNVEV (reference sequence). The CDR3 loop spans 19 amino acids. V lost 4 bases to trimming and J lost 4 bases; unmatched junction nucleotides: 20. In DNA, the CDR3 is TGTGCCAGCAGTTCCCTCAATAGCGGGAGTACACAAGTTTGGTACGAGCAGTACTTC. This codes for CASSSLNSGSTQVWYEQYF.

This clonotype occurred many times. The chain links TRBV7-9 to TRBJ2-3; TRBD2 might be the D (5 bases). Trimming pared 10 bases from V and 2 bases from J, leaving 16 bases between. Per the germline V gene, CDR1 is SEHNR and CDR2 is FQNEAQ (reference sequence). The CDR3 covers 14 residues. The CDR3 DNA is TGTGCCACCGACTACTTAGCAACCACAGATACGCAGTATTTT. It is translated as CATDYLATTDTQYF.

The CDR3 DNA reads as TGTGCCAGTAGTGGACAGGGGAACAATTCACCCCTCCACTTT. Translated, it gives CASSGQGNNSPLHF. V usage is TRBV19 and J usage is TRBJ1-6, with TRBD1 matching over 9 bases. The germline V gene has CDR1 LNHDA and CDR2 SQIVND (reference sequence). The CDR3 loop spans 14 amino acids. J lost 7 bases, V lost 5 bases, and 3 bases had no gene match.

The CDR3 DNA is TGTGCCAGCAGTTACGGGGACAGGAGCTCCTACGAGCAGTACGTC. The encoded protein is CASSYGDRSSYEQYV. The V and J genes are TRBV6-2 or TRBV6-3 and TRBJ2-7; 8 bases map to TRBD1. Germline V CDR1 and CDR2: MNHEY, SVGEGT. The CDR3 totals 15 residues. Trimming took 2 bases from V and 0 from J; bases not matched to a gene: 3.

This clonotype was observed a handful of times. The chain has TRBV6-1 and TRBJ2-1; 8 bases match TRBD2. Germline CDR1 reads MNHNS; CDR2 reads SASEGT. J gave up 5 bases and V 6 bases, and 9 bases lay outside the gene matches. CDR3 length equals 15 residues. The CDR3 reads CASRAAGVGNNEQFF. CDR3 sequence (DNA): TGTGCCAGCAGAGCAGCGGGAGTTGGGAACAATGAGCAGTTCTTC.

This clonotype showed up just a few times. This rearrangement joins TRBV10-2 to TRBJ2-5; 8 bases are a match to TRBD1. Losses at the gene ends were 2 bases for V and 5 bases for J; bases not matched to a gene: 1. The V gene's germline CDR1 is WSHSY and CDR2 SAAADI. CDR3 length equals 13 residues. The CDR3 protein is CASSETGGETQYF. The CDR3 DNA is TGCGCCAGCAGTGAGACAGGGGGGGAGACCCAGTACTTC.

The chain has TRBV29-1 and TRBJ1-1; tentative D call: TRBD1 (5 bases). The CDR3 has 15 residues. V was trimmed by 6 bases and J by 7 bases, leaving 24 bases between them. Germline loops: CDR1 SQVTM, CDR2 ANQGSEA. The CDR3 sequence: CSVRGAGEPPFEAFF. CDR3 nucleotides: TGCAGCGTCCGAGGGGCGGGGGAACCACCCTTTGAAGCTTTCTTT.

This clonotype came up many times. V usage is TRBV7-9 and J usage is TRBJ2-1, with 8 bases matching TRBD2. Trimming cost V 5 bases and J 0 bases; bases outside gene matches: 12. CDR1 SEHNR and CDR2 FQNEAQ come from the germline V gene (reference sequence). CDR3 size: 18 residues. As DNA, the CDR3 is TGTGCCAGCAGCCGGGGGGGCGGTTATCACAGCTCCTACAATGAGCAGTTCTTC. It is translated as CASSRGGGYHSSYNEQFF.

This clonotype was seen only a few times. The CDR3, as DNA: TGTGCCATCAGTTCAACAGGGGGCTATATTGAGCAGTTCTTC. It codes for CAISSTGGYIEQFF. The gene calls are TRBV10-3 and TRBJ2-1; TRBD1 agrees at 9 bases. Germline V gene data show CDR1 as ENHRY and CDR2 as SYGVKD. V lost 5 bases, J lost 9 bases, and 8 bases stayed unmatched. The length of the CDR3 is 14 residues.

The CDR3 protein is CSARGGGGGSYNEQFF. CDR3 coding DNA: TGCAGTGCCCGTGGAGGGGGAGGGGGCTCCTACAATGAGCAGTTCTTC. This chain joins TRBV20-1 and TRBJ2-1, with D tentatively TRBD2 (7 bases). With 6 bases removed from V and 0 bases from J, the gap between germline ends came to 18 bases. Germline V gene data show CDR1 as DFQATT and CDR2 as SNEGSKA (reference sequence). This CDR3 contains 16 residues.

V gene TRBV19 combines with J gene TRBJ2-7; tentatively, D is TRBD1 or TRBD2 (5 bases each). Germline-derived CDR1 and CDR2 are LNHDA and SQIVND (reference sequence). The CDR3 consists of 15 residues. V gave up 4 bases and J gave up 5 bases, with 18 bases separating them. The CDR3 region is CASSREGTQSNEQYF. CDR3 DNA sequence: TGTGCCAGTAGTAGGGAAGGGACCCAAAGCAACGAGCAGTACTTC.

This clonotype has at least ten counts. The chain recombines TRBV7-2 with TRBJ2-4; 7 bases align to TRBD2. This CDR3 comprises 16 residues. V was clipped by 3 bases and J by 1 base; unmatched bases: 6. In germline, CDR1 is SGHTA, CDR2 FQGNSA. CDR3 amino acids: CASSLVRRGAKNIQYF. CDR3 nucleotide sequence: TGTGCCAGCAGCTTGGTTCGGCGGGGGGCCAAAAACATTCAGTACTTC.

This clonotype appeared many times. The chain uses TRBV28 and TRBJ2-2; 12 bases fit TRBD1. The CDR3 totals 18 residues. The germline V gene has CDR1 MDHEN and CDR2 SYDVKM. V was clipped by 10 bases and J by 8 bases; unmatched bases: 20. This CDR3 is CATTTGDRGLIIGGELFF. The CDR3 nucleotides read TGTGCCACCACCACGGGGGACAGGGGGCTAATAATTGGAGGGGAGCTGTTTTTT.

The chain has TRBV5-6 and TRBJ2-1, with D possibly being TRBD1 (6 bases). The germline V and J ends were trimmed by 4 bases and 8 bases, with 13 bases remaining between them. The CDR3 consists of 13 residues. CDR1 and CDR2 (germline): SGHDT, YYEEEE. The DNA of the CDR3 is TGTGCCAGCAGCCAGAACAGGGACCATGAGCAGTTCTTC. Encoded protein: CASSQNRDHEQFF.

The chain combines TRBV7-9 with TRBJ2-4; no clear D. V lost 4 bases and J lost 9, with 13 bases in between. The CDR3 contains 13 residues. Germline CDR1 and CDR2: SEHNR and FQNEAQ (reference sequence). This CDR3 is CASSSTRGSIQYF. The CDR3 coding sequence is TGTGCCAGCAGCTCGACCCGCGGAAGCATTCAGTACTTC.

V usage is TRBV6-2 or TRBV6-3 and J usage is TRBJ2-3, with D tentatively TRBD1 (6 bases). V was shortened by 4 bases and J by 9 bases, with 11 bases between the two germline ends. CDR3 length: 12 amino acids. Per the germline V gene, CDR1 is MNHEY and CDR2 is SVGEGT. The CDR3 nucleotides read TGTGCCAGCAGTTCAAGGGGGATAACGCAGTATTTT. Translating gives CASSSRGITQYF.

This clonotype was detected only a few times. The rearrangement joins TRBV12-3 or TRBV12-4 to TRBJ2-3; 13 nucleotides match TRBD2. The CDR3 is 18 residues long. V dropped 5 bases and J dropped 3; count of bases not matched to a gene: 11. The CDR3 here is CASSSLGTSGRVTDTQYF. The CDR3 coding sequence is TGTGCCAGCAGTAGTTTAGGTACTAGCGGGAGGGTAACAGATACGCAGTATTTT.

This clonotype has just a few counts. The chain has TRBV27 and TRBJ2-7, with D hard to call. Germline V CDR1 and CDR2: MNHEY, SMNVEV (reference sequence). V was trimmed by 5 bases and J by 6 bases, leaving 17 bases between them. This CDR3 contains 14 residues. CDR3 in DNA: TGTGCCAGCAGTACAACCGACATATCGTTCGAGCAGTACTTC. It translates to CASSTTDISFEQYF.